This T cell receptor (beta chain) was retrieved from a study of cytomegalovirus exposure and HLA in healthy donors. Study findings and constraints: Reportedly, cytomegalovirus status was diagnosed with high sensitivity and specificity. TCR beta sequences reportedly predicted most subjects' HLA-A and HLA-B alleles accurately.

A word on this clone: The antigen is unknown.

A multiplex PCR was run with 60 Vbeta primers and 13 Jbeta primers. The table came from immunoSEQ multiplex PCR; TCRdb's copy has only in-frame clones and leaves some out. This sample has 80,000 to 100,000 clones, with roughly 70% found just once. The receptor comes from a man aged 30 to 39 in good health and CMV-seropositive. The source material was PBMCs.

The CDR3 region has the DNA TGTGCCAGCAGTTTATGGGCTAGCGGGAGGGCCTACAATGAGCAGTTCTTC. Translated: CASSLWASGRAYNEQFF. The chain uses TRBV27 and TRBJ2-1; 12 nucleotides align to TRBD2. This CDR3 is built from 17 residues. V was clipped by 1 base and J by 2 bases; unmatched bases: 3. CDR1 and CDR2 (germline): MNHEY, SMNVEV (reference sequence).